These 17 T cell receptor beta chains originate from one sample sequenced in a study of shared clonotypes between healthy human individuals. Profiled with immunoSEQ multiplex PCR; TCRdb holds only in-frame clones, not every one. The sample shows about 1 million clones, about 75% of them seen only once. Sequencing was carried out using memory CD4+ T cells sorted from blood. Subset defined: CD45RA-negative fraction. All receptors come from a man younger than 35 in good health.

This chain uses TRBV5-1 with TRBJ1-5; the match to TRBD1 covers 7 bases. V lost 4 bases and J lost 3; bases outside the gene matches: 1. CDR1 and CDR2 (germline): SGHRS, YFSETQ. CDR3 length: 13 amino acids. CDR3 in DNA: TGCGCCAGCAGCACAGGGGTCAATCAGCCCCAGCATTTT. This translates into CASSTGVNQPQHF.

The chain employs TRBV2 and TRBJ2-1; 13 bases line up with TRBD2. After removal of 6 bases from V and 3 bases from J, the junction contained 2 bases not matched to a gene. The CDR3 spans 15 residues. Germline V gives CDR1 SNHLY, CDR2 FYNNEI. Written as DNA, the CDR3 is TGTGCCAGCAGGCGGACTAGCGGGGGCTACAATGAGCAGTTCTTC. This encodes CASRRTSGGYNEQFF. Full variable domain (missing parts from reference TRBV2 and TRBJ2-1): EPEVTQTPSHQVTQMGQEVILRCVPISNHLYFYWYRQILGQKVEFLVSFYNNEISEKSEIFDDQFSVERPDGSNFTLKIRSTKLEDSAMYFCASRRTSGGYNEQFFGPGTRLTVL.

The gene calls are TRBV14 and TRBJ2-7; 9 nucleotides match TRBD2. Trimming took 2 bases from V and 7 from J; bases not matched to a gene: 18. CDR3 length equals 18 residues. CDR1 SGHDN and CDR2 FVKESK come from the germline V gene. CDR3 DNA: TGTGCCAGCAGCCAACGGTGGCAGCTGGCGGGAGGGCTGGGGGAGCAGTACTTC. It specifies CASSQRWQLAGGLGEQYF. The variable domain in full, with the rest retrieved from reference TRBV14 and TRBJ2-7, is EAGVTQFPSHSVIEKGQTVTLRCDPISGHDNLYWYRRVMGKEIKFLLHFVKESKQDESGMPNNRFLAERTGGTYSTLKVQPAELEDSGVYFCASSQRWQLAGGLGEQYFGPGTRLTVT.

The chain joins TRBV7-3 to TRBJ1-1; D unclear. This CDR3 contains 13 residues. The germline V gene has CDR1 SGHTA and CDR2 FQGTGA. V lost 5 bases and J lost 4, with 11 bases in between. In DNA, the CDR3 is TGTGCCAGCAGCCTCGCCGTCGGCACTGAAGCTTTCTTT. Amino acid sequence: CASSLAVGTEAFF.

The V and J genes are TRBV5-4 and TRBJ2-2, with D perhaps TRBD2 (6 bases). V lost 1 base and J lost 3, with 10 bases in between. The CDR3 sequence is 15 residues long. Germline V gives CDR1 SGHNT, CDR2 YYREEE (reference sequence). CDR3 bases: TGTGCCAGCAGCTTGCCGCGGGGAGACACCGGGGAGCTGTTTTTT. It encodes CASSLPRGDTGELFF.

This clone was recorded once. This chain joins TRBV5-1 and TRBJ1-2, with TRBD1 as a possible D gene (6 bases). This CDR3 is built from 13 residues. The ends were cut back, 6 bases at V and 7 bases at J, with 16 bases in the middle. Germline V gene data show CDR1 as SGHRS and CDR2 as YFSETQ. CDR3 coding DNA: TGCGCCAGCACCCAAGGGGGGCAAGGTGGCTACACCTTC. Translated, it gives CASTQGGQGGYTF.

The chain carries TRBV14 and TRBJ1-2; 10 positions match TRBD1. The CDR3 runs 14 residues. With 4 bases clipped from V and 6 bases from J, the junction kept 5 bases outside the gene matches. The germline V gene encodes CDR1 SGHDN and CDR2 FVKESK. The CDR3 region is CASSLYGTGDGYTF. CDR3 bases: TGTGCCAGCAGCCTTTACGGGACAGGGGATGGCTACACCTTC.

V is TRBV18 and J is TRBJ2-7; the D is unclear. Deletions cut 2 bases from V and 8 bases from J, with 13 bases between. CDR3 length equals 13 residues. Looked up from germline, CDR1 is KGHSH and CDR2 is LQKENI. The CDR3 loop reads CASSPTTLEQQYF. CDR3 nucleotides: TGTGCCAGCTCACCAACTACTCTGGAGCAGCAGTACTTC.

The V gene is TRBV18, the J gene TRBJ1-2; TRBD1 matches at 10 bases. CDR3 length: 14 residues. Germline V gene data show CDR1 as KGHSH and CDR2 as LQKENI. The junction had 6 bases not matched to a gene; V was cut back by 4 bases and J by 7 bases. CDR3 coding DNA: TGTGCCAGCTCACTCTCCGGGACAGGGGTTGGCTACACCTTC. Its translation is CASSLSGTGVGYTF.

Only a few counts were recorded for this clone. This chain connects TRBV6-5 to TRBJ1-1; 10 positions match TRBD1. This CDR3 has 14 amino acids. Germline lookup yields CDR1 MNHEY and CDR2 SVGAGI. J lost 1 base, V lost 8 bases, and 4 bases had no gene match. CDR3 bases: TGTGCCAGCGTCCGGACAGGGGGGAACACTGAAGCTTTCTTT. It yields the protein CASVRTGGNTEAFF.

This clone was observed once. The chain combines TRBV2 with TRBJ2-3; possibly TRBD1 or TRBD2 for D (5 bases each). CDR1 SNHLY and CDR2 FYNNEI come from the germline V gene. The CDR3 contains 15 residues. V was trimmed by 6 bases and J by 3 bases, leaving 16 bases between them. In DNA form, the CDR3 reads TGTGCCAGCAGGGGGGAAGCCTTAAGAACAGATACGCAGTATTTT. Amino acids: CASRGEALRTDTQYF. Drawing the rest from reference TRBV2 and TRBJ2-3, the complete variable domain is EPEVTQTPSHQVTQMGQEVILRCVPISNHLYFYWYRQILGQKVEFLVSFYNNEISEKSEIFDDQFSVERPDGSNFTLKIRSTKLEDSAMYFCASRGEALRTDTQYFGPGTRLTVL.

V and J are TRBV7-9 and TRBJ2-5; D is tentatively TRBD1 or TRBD2 (5 bases each). Trimming removed 3 bases at V and 9 bases at J, with 14 bases between. This CDR3 region has 13 residues. Germline CDR1 and CDR2: SEHNR and FQNEAQ (reference sequence). CDR3 nucleotides: TGTGCCAGCAGCTTCCCGTCACCGGGGCCCCAGTACTTC. Protein product: CASSFPSPGPQYF.

This clone was detected only a few times. The CDR3 DNA is TGTGCCAGCAGCCCACCGACAGGCGGGGGTTCCTACGAGCAGTACTTC. Translation: CASSPPTGGGSYEQYF. The chain recombines TRBV7-9 with TRBJ2-7; the D gene is possibly TRBD2 (7 bases). Germline V lookup: CDR1 SEHNR, CDR2 FQNEAQ (reference sequence). The CDR3 consists of 16 residues. The V gene lost 5 bases and the J gene lost 1 base, with 18 bases spanning the gap.

The chain combines TRBV5-1 with TRBJ1-4, with 7 bases lining up with TRBD1. The CDR3 contains 14 residues. With V trimmed by 4 bases and J by 8 bases, 8 bases remained unmatched. The V gene's germline CDR1 is SGHRS and CDR2 YFSETQ. This chain's CDR3 is CASSPGGALEKLFF. As DNA, the CDR3 is TGCGCCAGCAGCCCAGGGGGGGCTTTGGAAAAACTGTTTTTT.

The chain uses TRBV7-9 and TRBJ1-2; 9 positions agree with TRBD1. Germline CDR1 and CDR2: SEHNR and FQNEAQ (reference sequence). V was clipped by 2 bases and J by 4 bases; unmatched bases: 8. The CDR3 is made up of 16 amino acids. CDR3 sequence: CASSLNRGQGSYGYTF. CDR3 coding DNA: TGTGCCAGCAGCTTAAATCGGGGACAGGGATCCTATGGCTACACCTTC. Drawing the rest from reference TRBV7-9 and TRBJ1-2, the complete variable domain is DTGVSQNPRHKITKRGQNVTFRCDPISEHNRLYWYRQTLGQGPEFLTYFQNEAQLEKSRLLSDRFSAERPKGSFSTLEIQRTEQGDSAMYLCASSLNRGQGSYGYTFGSGTRLTVV.

The chain carries TRBV7-9 and TRBJ1-2; no definite D call. CDR1 and CDR2 from the germline V gene are SEHNR and FQNEAQ (reference sequence). V lost 3 bases and J lost 4, with 15 bases in between. The CDR3 has 15 residues. CDR3 sequence (DNA): TGTGCCAGCAGCTTTGAATGGACTTCTGGCTATGGCTACACCTTC. Its translation is CASSFEWTSGYGYTF.

The chain couples TRBV28 to TRBJ1-2, with 9 bases aligning to TRBD1. There are 15 residues in the CDR3. Germline values: CDR1 MDHEN, CDR2 SYDVKM. Trimming cost V 5 bases and J 3 bases; bases outside gene matches: 7. CDR3 sequence: CASSQGRTGDYGYTF. In nucleotides, the CDR3 is TGTGCCAGCAGTCAAGGGAGGACAGGGGACTATGGCTACACCTTC.